This TCR beta chain was recovered during a study of T cell changes during pregnancy in multiple sclerosis. The CDR3 consists of 15 residues. Germline V gene sequence: CDR1 SGHTA, CDR2 FQGNSA. Trimming took 1 base from V and 2 from J, leaving 12 bases between them. TCRdb's copy holds only in-frame clones and misses some; the assay was immunoSEQ multiplex PCR. The sample consists of about 64,000 clones, roughly 92% of them appearing once. This sequence was found in a female donor with multiple sclerosis, enrolled in a pregnancy study. The specimen comprised peripheral blood, sampled in the second trimester of pregnancy. J is TRBJ2-7 and V is TRBV7-2; D perhaps matches TRBD1 (6 bases). As DNA, the CDR3 is TGTGCCAGCAGCTTAGAAACAGGGACCCCCTACGAGCAGTACTTC. It encodes CASSLETGTPYEQYF.